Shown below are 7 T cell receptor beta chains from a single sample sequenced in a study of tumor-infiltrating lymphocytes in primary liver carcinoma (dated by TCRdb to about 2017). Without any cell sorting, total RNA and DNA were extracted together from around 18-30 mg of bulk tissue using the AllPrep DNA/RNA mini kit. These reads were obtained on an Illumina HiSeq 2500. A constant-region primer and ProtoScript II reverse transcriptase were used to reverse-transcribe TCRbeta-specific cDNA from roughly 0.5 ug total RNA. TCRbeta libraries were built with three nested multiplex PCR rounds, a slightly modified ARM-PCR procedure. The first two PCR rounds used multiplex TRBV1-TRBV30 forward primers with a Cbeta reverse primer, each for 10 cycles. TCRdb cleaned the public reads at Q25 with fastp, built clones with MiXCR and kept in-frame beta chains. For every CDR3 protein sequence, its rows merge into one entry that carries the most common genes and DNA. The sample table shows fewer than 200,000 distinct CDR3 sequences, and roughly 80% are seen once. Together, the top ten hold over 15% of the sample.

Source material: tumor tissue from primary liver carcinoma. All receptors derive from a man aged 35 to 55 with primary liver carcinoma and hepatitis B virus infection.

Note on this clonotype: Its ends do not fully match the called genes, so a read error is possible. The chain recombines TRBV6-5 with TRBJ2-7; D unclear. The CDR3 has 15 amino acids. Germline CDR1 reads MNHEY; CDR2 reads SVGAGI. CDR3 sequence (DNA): TGTGCCAGCAGCTCGGCAGCGCGAAGCTCCTACGTGCAGTACTTC. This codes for CASSSAARSSYVQYF.

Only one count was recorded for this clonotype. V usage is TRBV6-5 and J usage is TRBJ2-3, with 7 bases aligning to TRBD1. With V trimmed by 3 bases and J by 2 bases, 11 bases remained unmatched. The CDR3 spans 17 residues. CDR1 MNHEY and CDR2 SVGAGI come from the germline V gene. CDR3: CASSYGRTGALTDTQYF. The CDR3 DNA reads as TGTGCCAGCAGTTATGGTCGTACAGGGGCCCTCACAGATACGCAGTATTTT.

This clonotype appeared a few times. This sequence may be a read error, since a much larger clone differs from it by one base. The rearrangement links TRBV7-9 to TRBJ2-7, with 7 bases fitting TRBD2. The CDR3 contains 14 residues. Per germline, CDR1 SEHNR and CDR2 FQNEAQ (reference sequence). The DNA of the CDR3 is TGTGCCAGCAGCTTAGGGTCGACTAGCTACAAGCAGTACTTC. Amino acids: CASSLGSTSYKQYF.

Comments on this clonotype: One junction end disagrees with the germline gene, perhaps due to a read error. CDR3 residues: CAGSPRSAPGVTQYF. As DNA, the CDR3 is TGTGCCGGCAGCCCCCGGTCAGCGCCAGGAGTGACCCAGTACTTC. V and J are TRBV11-2 and TRBJ2-5; D uncertain. Germline V lookup: CDR1 SGHAT, CDR2 FQNNGV. CDR3 length: 15 residues.

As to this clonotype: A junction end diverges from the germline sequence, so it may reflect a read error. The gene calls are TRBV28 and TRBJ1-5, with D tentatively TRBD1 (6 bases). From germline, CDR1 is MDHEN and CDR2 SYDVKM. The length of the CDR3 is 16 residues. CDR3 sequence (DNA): TGTGCCAGCCGTTTATACAGGGCCCTACTCAATCAGCCCCAGCATTTT. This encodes CASRLYRALLNQPQHF. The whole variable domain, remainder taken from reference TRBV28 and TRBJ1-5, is DVKVTQSSRYLVKRTGEKVFLECVQDMDHENMFWYRQDPGLGLRLIYFSYDVKMKEKGDIPEGYSVSREKKERFSLILESASTNQTSMYLCASRLYRALLNQPQHFGDGTRLSIL.

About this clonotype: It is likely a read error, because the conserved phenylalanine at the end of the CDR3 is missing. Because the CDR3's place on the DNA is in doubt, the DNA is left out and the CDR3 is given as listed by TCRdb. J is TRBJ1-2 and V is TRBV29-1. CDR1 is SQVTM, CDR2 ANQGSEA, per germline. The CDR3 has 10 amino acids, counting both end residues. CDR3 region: CSVDHYGYSL.

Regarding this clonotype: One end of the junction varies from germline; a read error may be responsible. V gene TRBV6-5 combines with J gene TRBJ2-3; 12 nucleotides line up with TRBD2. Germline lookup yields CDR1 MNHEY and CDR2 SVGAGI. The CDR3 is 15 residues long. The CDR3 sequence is CTSNPGLAGTDTQNF. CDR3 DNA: TGTACCAGTAACCCAGGACTAGCGGGAACAGATACGCAGAATTTT.